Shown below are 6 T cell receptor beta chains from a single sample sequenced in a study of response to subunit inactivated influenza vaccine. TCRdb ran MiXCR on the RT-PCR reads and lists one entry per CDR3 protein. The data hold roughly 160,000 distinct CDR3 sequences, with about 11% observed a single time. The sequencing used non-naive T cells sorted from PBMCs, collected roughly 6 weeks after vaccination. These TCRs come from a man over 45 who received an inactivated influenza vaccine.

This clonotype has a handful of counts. In DNA, the CDR3 is TGTGCCAGCAGTGAAGAGGGGCTGCTGAACACTGAAGCTTTCTTT. Protein sequence: CASSEEGLLNTEAFF. This chain connects TRBV2 to TRBJ1-1; D perhaps matches TRBD1 (5 bases). V gave up 1 base and J gave up 0 bases, with 9 bases separating them. The CDR3 is 15 residues long. The germline V gene has CDR1 SNHLY and CDR2 FYNNEI.

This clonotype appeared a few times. The CDR3 spells CASSLWGVGTSGGTDTQYF. The DNA of the CDR3 is TGTGCCAGCAGTTTATGGGGGGTCGGGACTAGCGGGGGGACAGATACGCAGTATTTT. The genes are TRBV28 and TRBJ2-3; TRBD2 matches at 15 bases. CDR3 size: 19 residues. V lost 0 bases to trimming and J lost 3 bases; unmatched junction nucleotides: 7. The germline V gene has CDR1 MDHEN and CDR2 SYDVKM.

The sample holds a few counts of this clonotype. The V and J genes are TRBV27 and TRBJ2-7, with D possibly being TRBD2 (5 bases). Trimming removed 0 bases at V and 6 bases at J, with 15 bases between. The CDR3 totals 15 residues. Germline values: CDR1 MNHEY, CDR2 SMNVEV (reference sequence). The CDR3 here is CASSLSGSGVFEQYF. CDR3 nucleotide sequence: TGTGCCAGCAGTTTATCGGGCAGCGGAGTTTTCGAGCAGTACTTC.

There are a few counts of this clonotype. The CDR3 nucleotides are TGCGCCAGCAGCCCCGCAGTTGGAATACACTACGAGCAGTACTTC. Protein product: CASSPAVGIHYEQYF. The chain couples TRBV5-1 to TRBJ2-7; D is unresolved. V lost 4 bases and J lost 3, with 17 bases in between. The CDR3 is made up of 15 amino acids. Germline CDR1 and CDR2: SGHRS and YFSETQ.

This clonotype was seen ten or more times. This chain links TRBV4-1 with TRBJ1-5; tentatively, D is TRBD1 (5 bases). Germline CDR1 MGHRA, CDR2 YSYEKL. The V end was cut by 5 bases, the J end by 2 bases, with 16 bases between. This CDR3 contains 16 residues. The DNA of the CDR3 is TGCGCCAGCAGCTTTACGATGGTCAGGGGCAATCAGCCCCAGCATTTT. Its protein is CASSFTMVRGNQPQHF.

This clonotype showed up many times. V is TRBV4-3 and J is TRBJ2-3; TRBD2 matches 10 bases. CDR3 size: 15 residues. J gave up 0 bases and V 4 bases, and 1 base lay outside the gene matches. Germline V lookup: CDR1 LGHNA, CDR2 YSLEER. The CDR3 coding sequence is TGCGCCAGCAGCCCGGGACTAGCGAGCACAGATACGCAGTATTTT. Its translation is CASSPGLASTDTQYF.